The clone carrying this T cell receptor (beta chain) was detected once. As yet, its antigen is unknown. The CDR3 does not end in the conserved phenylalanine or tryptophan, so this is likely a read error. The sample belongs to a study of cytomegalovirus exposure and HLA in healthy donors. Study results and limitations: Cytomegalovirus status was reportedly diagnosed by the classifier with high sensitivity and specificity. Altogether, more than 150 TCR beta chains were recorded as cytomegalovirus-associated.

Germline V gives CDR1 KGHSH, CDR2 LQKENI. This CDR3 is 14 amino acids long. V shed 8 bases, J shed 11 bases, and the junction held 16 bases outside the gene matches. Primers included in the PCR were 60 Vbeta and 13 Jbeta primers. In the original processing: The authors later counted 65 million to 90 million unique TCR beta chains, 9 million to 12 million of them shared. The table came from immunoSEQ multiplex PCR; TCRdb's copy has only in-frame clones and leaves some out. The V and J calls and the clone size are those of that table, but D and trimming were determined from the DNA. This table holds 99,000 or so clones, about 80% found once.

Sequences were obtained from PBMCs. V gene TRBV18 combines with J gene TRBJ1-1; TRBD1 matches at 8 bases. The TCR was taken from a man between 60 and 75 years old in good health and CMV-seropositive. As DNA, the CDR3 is TGTGCCAGCATGGACAGGGACCAGAGTTCGTTGGCTTTCGTT. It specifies CASMDRDQSSLAFV.